This T cell receptor beta chain was captured by sequencing in a study of regulatory T cells in long-lasting Graves disease. Trimming took 6 bases from V and 4 from J, leaving 9 bases between them. CDR3 length: 12 amino acids. Germline V gene lookup returns CDR1 SQVTM and CDR2 ANQGSEA. Arm-PCR of CDR3 regions with iRepertoire HTBI primers generated TCR beta libraries. TCRdb re-called the multiplex PCR reads with MiXCR, one entry per CDR3 protein. The repertoire holds approximately 360,000 distinct CDR3 sequences, with roughly 24% as singletons. Time point noted: persistent/refractory GD, antithyroid drugs over 5 years with positive TRAb. Preparation of the TCR library used RNA extracted from PBMCs.

The clonotype comes from a woman in her thirties or forties with Graves disease. The gene calls are TRBV29-1 and TRBJ2-2; D gene unclear. The sample consisted of peripheral blood mononuclear cells (PBMCs), taken when the disease was refractory, from a patient treated with antithyroid drugs. CDR3 sequence reads: CSVWLVTGELFF. CDR3 nucleotides: TGCAGCGTGTGGCTAGTCACCGGGGAGCTGTTTTTT.